The rows below give T cell receptor beta chains drawn from one sample of a study of response to subunit inactivated influenza vaccine. TCRdb re-derived calls from the RT-PCR reads in MiXCR, one entry per CDR3 protein. This sample has approximately 530,000 distinct CDR3 sequences, with roughly 8.2% found just once. Here the sequenced sample was PBMCs from blood, taken around 25 months after vaccination. The receptor set was obtained from a man between 50 and 69 years old who received an inactivated influenza vaccine. Each CDR3 is given without its conserved first and last residue. Some rows have no size entry. The others give once, few or many, or a class for an expanded clone.

j_gene: TRBJ2-3; v_gene: TRBV20-1; abundance: many; CDR3aa: SATLFTDTQY
j_gene: TRBJ2-3; v_gene: TRBV7-2; abundance: NA; CDR3aa: ASSLVSGRSSDTQY
j_gene: TRBJ2-7; v_gene: TRBV7-2; abundance: few; CDR3aa: ASRRTGTSFSYEQY
j_gene: TRBJ1-5; v_gene: TRBV3-1; abundance: few; CDR3aa: ASSQDSYQPQH
j_gene: TRBJ2-5; v_gene: TRBV29-1; abundance: NA; CDR3aa: STLRGSRETQY
j_gene: TRBJ2-5; v_gene: TRBV10-3; abundance: few; CDR3aa: AISENRERGY
j_gene: TRBJ1-4; v_gene: TRBV4-1; abundance: NA; CDR3aa: ASSLTGTGVWSEKLF
j_gene: TRBJ1-4; v_gene: TRBV12-3/TRBV12-4; abundance: many; CDR3aa: ASSFRQGGEKLF
j_gene: TRBJ2-3; v_gene: TRBV7-9; abundance: NA; CDR3aa: ASSPHDRDGTDTQY
j_gene: TRBJ1-1; v_gene: TRBV5-1; abundance: many; CDR3aa: ASSPGGMNTEAF
j_gene: TRBJ2-5; v_gene: TRBV3-1; abundance: NA; CDR3aa: ASSQERTSGALGETQY
j_gene: TRBJ2-3; v_gene: TRBV6-1; abundance: many; CDR3aa: ASRGQGETDTQY
j_gene: TRBJ1-1; v_gene: TRBV18; abundance: NA; CDR3aa: ASSPSMGLWTEAF
j_gene: TRBJ2-1; v_gene: TRBV6-2/TRBV6-3; abundance: few; CDR3aa: ASSYSLAYPPQF
j_gene: TRBJ2-4; v_gene: TRBV18; abundance: few; CDR3aa: ASSPGKAGVNIQY
j_gene: TRBJ2-1; v_gene: TRBV18; abundance: NA; CDR3aa: ASSPPEWGLTYNEQF
j_gene: TRBJ2-1; v_gene: TRBV5-1; abundance: few; CDR3aa: ASSSGQGRYNEQF
j_gene: TRBJ1-5; v_gene: TRBV29-1; abundance: many; CDR3aa: SVGGVGRDQPQH
j_gene: TRBJ2-7; v_gene: TRBV6-1; abundance: many; CDR3aa: ASTSDRVTDEQY
j_gene: TRBJ2-7; v_gene: TRBV4-3; abundance: NA; CDR3aa: ASSFSWTPTYEQY
j_gene: TRBJ1-3; v_gene: TRBV10-3; abundance: many; CDR3aa: AISAVERSGNTIY
j_gene: TRBJ1-1; v_gene: TRBV7-2; abundance: NA; CDR3aa: ASSPDGLGTEAF
j_gene: TRBJ2-3; v_gene: TRBV20-1; abundance: few; CDR3aa: SAKRPGTSGSTDTQY
j_gene: TRBJ2-3; v_gene: TRBV28; abundance: NA; CDR3aa: ASSASGPVDTQY
j_gene: TRBJ2-2; v_gene: TRBV12-3/TRBV12-4; abundance: many; CDR3aa: ASISSGGATGELF
j_gene: TRBJ2-5; v_gene: TRBV6-5; abundance: NA; CDR3aa: ASSYGSGGMETQY
j_gene: TRBJ1-5; v_gene: TRBV4-3; abundance: NA; CDR3aa: ASSQDRQGDQPQH
j_gene: TRBJ1-1; v_gene: TRBV5-1; abundance: many; CDR3aa: ASSLTTANTEAF
j_gene: TRBJ2-1; v_gene: TRBV3-1; abundance: NA; CDR3aa: ASSQGQGSGGEQF
j_gene: TRBJ2-6; v_gene: TRBV2; abundance: NA; CDR3aa: ASSERAGANVLT
j_gene: TRBJ2-7; v_gene: TRBV2; abundance: NA; CDR3aa: ASSGRDRGSGEQY
j_gene: TRBJ2-2; v_gene: TRBV5-5; abundance: NA; CDR3aa: ASSPGATNTGELF
j_gene: TRBJ2-1; v_gene: TRBV7-9; abundance: many; CDR3aa: ASSARGNEQF
j_gene: TRBJ1-5; v_gene: TRBV5-6; abundance: NA; CDR3aa: ASSLSLRAVGNQPQH
j_gene: TRBJ2-3; v_gene: TRBV6-2/TRBV6-3; abundance: NA; CDR3aa: ASSYYRGSTDTQY
j_gene: TRBJ1-5; v_gene: TRBV3-1; abundance: NA; CDR3aa: ASSQEGGAGQPQH
j_gene: TRBJ2-7; v_gene: TRBV11-1; abundance: NA; CDR3aa: ASSSLSGGKIDYYEQY
j_gene: TRBJ2-5; v_gene: TRBV29-1; abundance: many; CDR3aa: SVPRGGGETQY
j_gene: TRBJ1-1; v_gene: TRBV7-9; abundance: many; CDR3aa: ASSSGRVITEAF
j_gene: TRBJ2-2; v_gene: TRBV7-2; abundance: NA; CDR3aa: ASSLGSGASTGELF
j_gene: TRBJ2-2; v_gene: TRBV4-3; abundance: NA; CDR3aa: ASSQDMLPAAGELF
j_gene: TRBJ1-5; v_gene: TRBV20-1; abundance: few; CDR3aa: SAREGTDNQPQH
j_gene: TRBJ2-5; v_gene: TRBV6-2/TRBV6-3; abundance: few; CDR3aa: ASRRLAMQETQY
j_gene: TRBJ2-1; v_gene: TRBV20-1; abundance: few; CDR3aa: SAPGTGSGFYNEQF
j_gene: TRBJ2-6; v_gene: TRBV11-3; abundance: NA; CDR3aa: ASSLGGPSGANVLT
j_gene: TRBJ2-3; v_gene: TRBV12-3/TRBV12-4; abundance: few; CDR3aa: ASSSEFGGYTDTQY
j_gene: TRBJ1-4; v_gene: TRBV20-1; abundance: NA; CDR3aa: SARNVQGANEKLF